This T cell receptor beta chain was sequenced in a study of blood T cell repertoires in COVID-19 (dated by TCRdb to the early 2020s). Concerning the study at large: The collaborator samples originated in the United States, Italy and Spain and spanned the acute and convalescent phases of COVID-19. The prospective study material was composed of cDNA or gDNA derived from T cells, B-cell-depleted T cells, or PBMCs. The dataset comprised deeply sampled blood TCRbeta repertoires from subjects exposed to, actively infected with, or recovered from COVID-19. A freely available public database, intended as a resource for researchers studying the immune response to SARS-CoV-2, is where the repertoires were released. Samples came from the ongoing ImmuneRACE study (first 160 participants) plus 1,254 subjects from 6 global collaborators. A de-identified subject ID, COVID-19 status, age in years and sex were almost always included in the sample metadata. HLA class I and class II types, where available, came from metadata supplied by the sample provider rather than from assay-based typing. The paper's findings and limits, for the study overall: The amount of clinical and demographic metadata varied by source and participant and was provided uncurated.

TCRbeta CDR3 regions were amplified from genomic DNA using the immunoSEQ Assay, a bias-controlled multiplex PCR. The study's own analysis went as follows. The number of nucleated cells in each sample was estimated by amplification of reference gene primers within the assay. To quantify the absolute abundance of each unique TCRbeta CDR3 rearrangement, sequence reads were collapsed and filtered. For each sample, productive Simpson clonality was calculated as the square root of Simpson's diversity index across productive rearrangements. TCRdb stores this immuneACCESS table with in-frame sequences only. Part of the clones is absent; in the studies checked, under half of the shortfall reflects unresolved V genes, and no reason is known for the rest. V, J and clone size reflect that table, while D and trimming were determined from the DNA. The table for this sample lists fewer than 200,000 clones; nearly 90% of them were counted only once. The ten largest clones take up roughly 21% of the sample.

Comment on this clone: This receptor's antigen is unknown. The input lacks base qualities; no much larger clone sits a single base away.

The germline V gene provides CDR1 SGHTA and CDR2 FQGNSA. From cysteine to phenylalanine, the CDR3 is 15 amino acids long. CDR3 DNA is the only sequence kept; it has 45 bases, read in frame from the first base. At the junction V is shortened by 4 bases and J by 3 bases, with 13 bases in between. Each collaborating institution followed its own protocols to collect whole blood in K2EDTA tubes. For TCRbeta analysis, collaborators shipped samples in one of three forms: frozen whole blood, isolated PBMCs, or DNA extracted from either of those sample types. Material for sequencing was peripheral blood. The rearranged chain carries TRBV7-2 and TRBJ1-5; there is no confident call for the D gene. This TCR came from a man in his 60s with active or convalescent COVID-19. The CDR3 amino acid sequence is: CASSSAGNINQPQHF. The nucleotide sequence is given as TGTGCCAGCAGCTCGGCAGGAAACATCAATCAGCCCCAGCATTTT.